A single sample gave rise to the 7 T cell receptor beta chains below, sequenced in a study of T cells after yellow fever vaccination. Each CDR3 protein gets one entry after TCRdb re-called the 5' RACE reads with MiXCR. There are more than 15,000 distinct CDR3 sequences in the sample; around 4% occur only once, and less than 0.45% lies in the top ten. The material was PBMCs, either bulk or a sorted T-cell subset (CD4+, CD8+, memory, or dextramer-sorted; not recorded which), obtained 15 days after the yellow fever booster vaccination. The receptors originated from a man aged 25-40 years who received the YFV17D yellow fever vaccine.

The table lists this clonotype with many counts. The genes are TRBV7-9 and TRBJ2-5; TRBD2 agrees at 7 bases. This CDR3 contains 16 residues. Germline values: CDR1 SEHNR, CDR2 FQNEAQ (reference sequence). The V gene end was trimmed by 5 bases and the J gene end by 6 bases; junction bases not matched to a gene: 15. The CDR3 DNA sequence: TGTGCCAGCAGCACTCGAGTTCGGGAGGTCGGCCAGACCCAGTACTTC. This translates into CASSTRVREVGQTQYF.

Comment on this clonotype: The junction does not match germline at one end; this may be a read error. The chain joins TRBV5-1 to TRBJ1-1; 8 nucleotides align to TRBD1. This CDR3 is built from 15 residues. CDR1 is SGHRS and CDR2 is YFSETQ in the germline V gene. The CDR3 loop is CASSWVGTGHTEAFF. The CDR3 nucleotides read TGCGCCAGCAGCTGGGTAGGGACAGGCCACACTGAGGCTTTCTTT.

The table lists this clonotype with a few counts. The chain combines TRBV5-1 with TRBJ2-3; 11 bases match TRBD2. The CDR3 covers 16 residues. Germline CDR1 and CDR2: SGHRS and YFSETQ. V was clipped by 4 bases and J by 2 bases; unmatched bases: 6. CDR3 coding DNA: TGCGCCAGCAGCCCTAGACTAGCGGGGCTCACAGATACGCAGTATTTT. Protein product: CASSPRLAGLTDTQYF.

This clonotype was found many times. J is TRBJ2-3 and V is TRBV28; no firm D call. Trimming cost V 5 bases and J 0 bases, with 12 bases left between them. The CDR3 extends over 15 amino acids. CDR1 and CDR2 from the germline V gene are MDHEN and SYDVKM. CDR3 loop: CASSPRTSSTDTQYF. CDR3 coding DNA: TGTGCCAGCAGTCCGCGGACGAGCAGCACAGATACGCAGTATTTT.

This clonotype was observed at least ten times. The gene calls are TRBV5-6 and TRBJ2-2; possible D gene TRBD1, 5 bases. V was shortened by 1 base and J by 4 bases, with 14 bases between the two germline ends. Germline-derived CDR1 and CDR2 are SGHDT and YYEEEE. The CDR3 length is 16 residues. CDR3 loop: CASSLWQGISTGELFF. The CDR3 bases are TGTGCCAGCAGCTTGTGGCAGGGTATCTCCACCGGGGAGCTGTTTTTT.

This clonotype was detected ten times or more. This chain joins TRBV25-1 and TRBJ2-3, with D uncertain. V lost 7 bases, J lost 3 bases, and 11 bases lay in between. Germline values: CDR1 MGHDK, CDR2 SYGVNS. The CDR3 runs to 13 residues. The CDR3 here is CASKADRTDTQYF. The CDR3 DNA reads as TGTGCCAGCAAGGCGGACCGGACAGATACGCAGTATTTT.

This clonotype occurred a few times. The chain carries TRBV6-1 and TRBJ1-1, with 9 nucleotides matching TRBD1. There are 13 residues in the CDR3. Germline V gene lookup returns CDR1 MNHNS and CDR2 SASEGT. Trimming cost V 5 bases and J 6 bases; bases outside gene matches: 4. The CDR3 protein is CASSLRDRAEAFF. DNA for the CDR3: TGTGCCAGCAGTCTCCGGGACAGGGCTGAAGCTTTCTTT.